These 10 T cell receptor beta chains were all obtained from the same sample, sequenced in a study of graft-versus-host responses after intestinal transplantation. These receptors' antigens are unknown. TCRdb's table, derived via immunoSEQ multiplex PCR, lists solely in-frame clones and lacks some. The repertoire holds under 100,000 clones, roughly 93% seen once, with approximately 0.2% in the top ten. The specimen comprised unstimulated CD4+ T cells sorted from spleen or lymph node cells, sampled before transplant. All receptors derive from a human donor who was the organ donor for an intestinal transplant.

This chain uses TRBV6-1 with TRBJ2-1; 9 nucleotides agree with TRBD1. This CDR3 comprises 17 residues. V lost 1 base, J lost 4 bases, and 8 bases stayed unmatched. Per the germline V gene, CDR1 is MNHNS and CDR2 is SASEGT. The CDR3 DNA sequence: TGTGCCAGCAGTGAAGAGTCCGGGACAGGGTATTACAATGAGCAGTTCTTC. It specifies CASSEESGTGYYNEQFF.

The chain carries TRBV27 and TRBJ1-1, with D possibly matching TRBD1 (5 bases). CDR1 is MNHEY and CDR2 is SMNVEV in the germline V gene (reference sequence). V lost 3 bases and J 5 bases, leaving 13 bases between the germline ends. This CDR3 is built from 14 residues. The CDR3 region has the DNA TGTGCCAGCAGTTTGGAGGGGAAGTCTACTGAAGCTTTCTTT. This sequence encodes CASSLEGKSTEAFF.

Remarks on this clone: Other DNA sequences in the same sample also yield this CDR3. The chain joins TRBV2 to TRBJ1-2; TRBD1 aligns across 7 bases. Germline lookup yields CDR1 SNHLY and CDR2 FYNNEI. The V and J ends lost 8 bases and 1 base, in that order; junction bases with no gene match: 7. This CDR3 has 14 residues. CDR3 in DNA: TGTGCCAGCGGCCTGGGACAGCTTAACTATGGCTACACCTTC. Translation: CASGLGQLNYGYTF.

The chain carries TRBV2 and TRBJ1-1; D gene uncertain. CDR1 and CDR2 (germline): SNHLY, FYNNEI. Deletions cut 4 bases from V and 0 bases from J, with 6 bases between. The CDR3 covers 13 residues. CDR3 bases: TGTGCCAGCAGTGGAGACATGAACACTGAAGCTTTCTTT. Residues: CASSGDMNTEAFF. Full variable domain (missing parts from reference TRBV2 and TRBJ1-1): EPEVTQTPSHQVTQMGQEVILRCVPISNHLYFYWYRQILGQKVEFLVSFYNNEISEKSEIFDDQFSVERPDGSNFTLKIRSTKLEDSAMYFCASSGDMNTEAFFGQGTRLTVV.

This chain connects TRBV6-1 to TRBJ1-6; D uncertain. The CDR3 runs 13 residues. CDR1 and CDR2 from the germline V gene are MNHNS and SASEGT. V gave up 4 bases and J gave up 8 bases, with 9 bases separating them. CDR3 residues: CASSAEQYSPLHF. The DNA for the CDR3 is TGTGCCAGCAGTGCCGAACAGTATTCACCCCTCCACTTT.

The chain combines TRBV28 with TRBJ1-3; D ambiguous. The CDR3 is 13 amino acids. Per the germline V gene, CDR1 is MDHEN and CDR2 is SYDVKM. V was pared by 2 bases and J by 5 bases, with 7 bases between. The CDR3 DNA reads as TGTGCCAGCAGTTTAGTGCAGAGAAACACCATATATTTT. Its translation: CASSLVQRNTIYF.

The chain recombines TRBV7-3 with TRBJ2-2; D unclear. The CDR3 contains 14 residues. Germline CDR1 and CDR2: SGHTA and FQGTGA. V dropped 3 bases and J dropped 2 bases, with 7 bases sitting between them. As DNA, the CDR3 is TGTGCCAGCAGCTTTGGTCCAAACACCGGGGAGCTGTTTTTT. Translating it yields CASSFGPNTGELFF.

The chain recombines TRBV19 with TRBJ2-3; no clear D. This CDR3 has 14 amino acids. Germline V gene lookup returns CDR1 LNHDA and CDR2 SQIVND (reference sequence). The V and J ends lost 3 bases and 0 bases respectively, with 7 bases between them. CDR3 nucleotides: TGTGCCAGTAGTATGAAGGGAAGCACAGATACGCAGTATTTT. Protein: CASSMKGSTDTQYF.

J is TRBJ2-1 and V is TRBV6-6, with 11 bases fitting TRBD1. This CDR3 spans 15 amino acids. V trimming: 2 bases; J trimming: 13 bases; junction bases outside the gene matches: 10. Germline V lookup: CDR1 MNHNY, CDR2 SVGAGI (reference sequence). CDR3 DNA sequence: TGTGCCAGCAGTTACACATCCCAGGGACAGGGGGTACAGTTCTTC. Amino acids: CASSYTSQGQGVQFF.

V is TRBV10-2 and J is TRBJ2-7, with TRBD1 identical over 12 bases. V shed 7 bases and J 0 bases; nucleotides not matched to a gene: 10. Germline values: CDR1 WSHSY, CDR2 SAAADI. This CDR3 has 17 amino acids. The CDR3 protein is CASTGTGGQKHSYEQYF. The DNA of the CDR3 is TGCGCCAGCACCGGGACAGGGGGCCAGAAACACTCCTACGAGCAGTACTTC.